Below are 18 T cell receptor beta chains sequenced from a single sample in a study of T cells in localized non-small cell lung cancer. Assay: immunoSEQ multiplex PCR; the TCRdb copy retains only in-frame clones and omits some. The data hold more than 15,000 clones, with about 91% observed a single time. This sample comprised peripheral blood, obtained before any cancer treatment. The receptors stem from a man between 35 and 75 years old with stage I lung adenocarcinoma.

V is TRBV7-2 and J is TRBJ2-3; D ambiguous. V was pared by 5 bases and J by 6 bases, with 9 bases between. This CDR3 has 12 residues. Germline values: CDR1 SGHTA, CDR2 FQGNSA. Written as DNA, the CDR3 is TGTGCCAGCAGCCATTATGGGGATACGCAGTATTTT. This sequence encodes CASSHYGDTQYF.

The V call is TRBV11-2, the J call TRBJ2-5, with D uncertain. The germline V and J ends were trimmed by 1 base and 2 bases, with 11 bases remaining between them. Germline lookup yields CDR1 SGHAT and CDR2 FQNNGV. The CDR3 runs 15 residues. CDR3 loop: CASSLVVSPQETQYF. Here the CDR3 DNA reads TGTGCCAGCAGCTTAGTCGTGTCTCCACAAGAGACCCAGTACTTC.

The sample holds one count of this clone. The gene calls are TRBV2 and TRBJ2-5, with 7 nucleotides matching TRBD2. J gave up 2 bases and V 6 bases, and 3 bases lay outside the gene matches. This CDR3 is built from 13 residues. CDR1 is SNHLY, CDR2 FYNNEI, per germline. This CDR3 is CASRGGWQETQYF. CDR3 in DNA: TGTGCCAGCAGGGGAGGGTGGCAAGAGACCCAGTACTTC.

This clone was seen a single time. The chain recombines TRBV7-6 with TRBJ2-5, with 14 bases fitting TRBD2. The CDR3 spans 17 residues. The junction had 2 bases not matched to a gene; V was cut back by 1 base and J by 1 base. The germline gives CDR1 SGHVS, CDR2 FNYEAQ. CDR3 loop: CASSLGGLAGGQETQYF. CDR3 nucleotide sequence: TGTGCCAGCAGCTTAGGAGGACTAGCGGGAGGCCAAGAGACCCAGTACTTC. Full variable domain (rest looked up from reference TRBV7-6 and TRBJ2-5): GAGVSQSPRYKVTKRGQDVALRCDPISGHVSLYWYRQALGQGPEFLTYFNYEAQQDKSGLPNDRFSAERPEGSISTLTIQRTEQRDSAMYRCASSLGGLAGGQETQYFGPGTRLLVL.

The rearrangement links TRBV6-1 to TRBJ1-3; no definite D call. Germline V CDR1 and CDR2: MNHNS, SASEGT. The ends were cut back, 6 bases at V and 0 bases at J, with 6 bases in the middle. The CDR3 has 13 residues. In DNA form, the CDR3 reads TGTGCCAGCAGGCCCGGCTCTGGAAACACCATATATTTT. Protein sequence: CASRPGSGNTIYF.

The chain links TRBV2 to TRBJ2-7; 11 nucleotides match TRBD2. The CDR3 sequence is 14 residues long. Germline CDR1 reads SNHLY; CDR2 reads FYNNEI. V dropped 8 bases and J dropped 5; count of bases not matched to a gene: 8. For the CDR3, the DNA is TGTGCCAGCGGAGCGACTAGCGGGACCCACGAGCAGTACTTC. The encoded protein is CASGATSGTHEQYF.

The CDR3 spells CASSLRGSPGHIQYF. The CDR3, as DNA: TGTGCCAGCAGCTTACGAGGGAGCCCCGGGCACATTCAGTACTTC. The chain combines TRBV13 with TRBJ2-4, with a weak D call TRBD2 (5 bases). With 2 bases removed from V and 8 bases from J, the gap between germline ends came to 16 bases. Germline V gene lookup returns CDR1 PRHDT and CDR2 FYEKMQ (reference sequence). CDR3 length: 15 residues.

This rearrangement joins TRBV15 to TRBJ2-2; D perhaps matches TRBD1 (5 bases). This CDR3 is 13 amino acids long. Germline V gene sequence: CDR1 LNHNV, CDR2 YYDKDF (reference sequence). V was cut by 8 bases and J by 3 bases, with 10 bases left in between. As DNA, the CDR3 is TGTGCCACCGGACACCCGGACACCGGGGAGCTGTTTTTT. Protein: CATGHPDTGELFF.

The chain joins TRBV19 to TRBJ2-2; tentative D call: TRBD1 (5 bases). Trimming removed 1 base from V and 7 bases from J, with 7 bases in between. CDR3 length: 13 amino acids. Germline lookup yields CDR1 LNHDA and CDR2 SQIVND (reference sequence). CDR3 nucleotide sequence: TGTGCCAGTAGTATAGTACAGGACGGGGAGCTGTTTTTT. Translated: CASSIVQDGELFF.

The gene calls are TRBV7-9 and TRBJ2-1; the match to TRBD2 covers 12 bases. V gave up 5 bases and J gave up 3 bases; unmatched junction bases: 11. Germline values: CDR1 SEHNR, CDR2 FQNEAQ (reference sequence). The CDR3 length is 18 residues. CDR3 sequence: CASSVGLAGNLLYNEQFF. CDR3 nucleotide sequence: TGTGCCAGCAGCGTAGGACTAGCGGGAAATCTTCTCTACAATGAGCAGTTCTTC. The full variable domain, with the rest looked up from reference TRBV7-9 and TRBJ2-1, is DTGVSQNPRHKITKRGQNVTFRCDPISEHNRLYWYRQTLGQGPEFLTYFQNEAQLEKSRLLSDRFSAERPKGSFSTLEIQRTEQGDSAMYLCASSVGLAGNLLYNEQFFGPGTRLTVL.

This clone was seen once. The V and J genes are TRBV5-1 and TRBJ2-7; 8 nucleotides align to TRBD1. This CDR3 has 17 residues. V gave up 0 bases and J gave up 5 bases; unmatched junction bases: 13. The germline V gene has CDR1 SGHRS and CDR2 YFSETQ. The CDR3 loop reads CASSLDVIGQGGNEQYF. The CDR3 bases are TGCGCCAGCAGCTTGGATGTTATTGGACAGGGAGGAAACGAGCAGTACTTC.

In regard to this clone: Other nucleotide sequences from this sample produce the same CDR3. The chain couples TRBV30 to TRBJ2-7, with unresolved D. V was cut by 0 bases and J by 3 bases, with 6 bases left in between. The CDR3 runs to 12 residues. Germline V gene data show CDR1 as GTSNPN and CDR2 as SVGIG (reference sequence). CDR3 residues: CAWSVSGYEQYF. CDR3 coding DNA: TGTGCCTGGAGTGTTTCAGGCTACGAGCAGTACTTC.

The chain combines TRBV5-6 with TRBJ2-3; D possibly corresponds to TRBD2 (6 bases). V lost 0 bases and J lost 1, with 9 bases in between. The CDR3 is 15 residues long. Germline CDR1 reads SGHDT; CDR2 reads YYEEEE. The CDR3 nucleotides are TGTGCCAGCAGCTTGGGCGAGCGGGGCACAGATACGCAGTATTTT. Protein: CASSLGERGTDTQYF.

J is TRBJ2-7 and V is TRBV5-1; D gene ambiguous. The CDR3 loop spans 13 amino acids. V was shortened by 0 bases and J by 4 bases, with 8 bases between the two germline ends. CDR1 and CDR2 from the germline V gene are SGHRS and YFSETQ. DNA for the CDR3: TGCGCCAGCAGCTTGGCCTCGGAATACGAGCAGTACTTC. Its protein is CASSLASEYEQYF.

This clone appeared a single time. This sequence joins TRBV27 and TRBJ2-7; the match to TRBD2 covers 9 bases. The CDR3 loop spans 13 amino acids. The germline V gene encodes CDR1 MNHEY and CDR2 SMNVEV (reference sequence). J was trimmed by 5 bases and V by 3 bases; bases with no gene match: 2. The CDR3 is CASSLAGGNEQYF. The CDR3 DNA sequence: TGTGCCAGCAGTTTGGCGGGGGGGAACGAGCAGTACTTC.

V usage is TRBV6-5 and J usage is TRBJ1-5; the D is unclear. Germline V lookup: CDR1 MNHEY, CDR2 SVGAGI. V lost 4 bases to trimming and J lost 5 bases, with 15 bases between them. CDR3 length: 15 amino acids. The CDR3: CASSSSGGRDQPQHF. CDR3 DNA: TGTGCCAGCAGTTCGTCAGGAGGGAGGGATCAGCCCCAGCATTTT.

The chain is built from TRBV30 and TRBJ1-5; D is undetermined. The V gene's germline CDR1 is GTSNPN and CDR2 SVGIG (reference sequence). The CDR3 loop spans 14 amino acids. With 5 bases removed from V and 3 bases from J, the gap between germline ends came to 14 bases. CDR3 DNA sequence: TGTGCCTGGTCTTTAGGCGGGAACAATCAGCCCCAGCATTTT. It is translated as CAWSLGGNNQPQHF. Drawing the rest from reference TRBV30 and TRBJ1-5, the complete variable domain is SQTIHQWPATLVQPVGSPLSLECTVEGTSNPNLYWYRQAAGRGLQLLFYSVGIGQISSEVPQNLSASRPQDRQFILSSKKLLLSDSGFYLCAWSLGGNNQPQHFGDGTRLSIL.

This chain connects TRBV27 to TRBJ2-2; 11 bases match TRBD2. CDR3 size: 16 residues. The germline V gene encodes CDR1 MNHEY and CDR2 SMNVEV (reference sequence). After removal of 6 bases from V and 5 bases from J, the junction contained 8 bases not matched to a gene. CDR3 bases: TGTGCCAGCAGCCCCGGGACTAGCGGTATGACCGGGGAGCTGTTTTTT. Translating it yields CASSPGTSGMTGELFF.